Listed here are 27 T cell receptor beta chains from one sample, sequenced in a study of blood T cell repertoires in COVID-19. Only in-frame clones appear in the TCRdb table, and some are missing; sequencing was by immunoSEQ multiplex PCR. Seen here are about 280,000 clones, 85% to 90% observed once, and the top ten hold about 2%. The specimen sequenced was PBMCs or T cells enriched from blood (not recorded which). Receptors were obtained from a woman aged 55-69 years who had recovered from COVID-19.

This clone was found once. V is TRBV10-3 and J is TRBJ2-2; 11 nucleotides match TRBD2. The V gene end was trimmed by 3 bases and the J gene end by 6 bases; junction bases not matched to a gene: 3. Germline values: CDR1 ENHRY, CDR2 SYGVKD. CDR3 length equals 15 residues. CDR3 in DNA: TGTGCCATCAGTGATAGCGGGAGGGCCTCCGGGGAGCTGTTTTTT. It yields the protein CAISDSGRASGELFF.

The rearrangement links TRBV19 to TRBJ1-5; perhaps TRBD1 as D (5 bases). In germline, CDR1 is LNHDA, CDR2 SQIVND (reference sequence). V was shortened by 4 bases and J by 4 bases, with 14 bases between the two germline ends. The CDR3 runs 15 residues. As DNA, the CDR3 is TGTGCCAGTAGTAATCAGGGAGGGCGGAATCAGCCCCAGCATTTT. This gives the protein CASSNQGGRNQPQHF.

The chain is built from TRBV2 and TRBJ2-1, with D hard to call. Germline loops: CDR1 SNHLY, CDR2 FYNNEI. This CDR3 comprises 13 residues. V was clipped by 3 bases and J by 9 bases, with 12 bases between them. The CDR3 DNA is TGTGCCAGCAGTGACCTGGAGTCGGGTGAGCAGTTCTTC. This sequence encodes CASSDLESGEQFF. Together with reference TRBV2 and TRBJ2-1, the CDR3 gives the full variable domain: EPEVTQTPSHQVTQMGQEVILRCVPISNHLYFYWYRQILGQKVEFLVSFYNNEISEKSEIFDDQFSVERPDGSNFTLKIRSTKLEDSAMYFCASSDLESGEQFFGPGTRLTVL.

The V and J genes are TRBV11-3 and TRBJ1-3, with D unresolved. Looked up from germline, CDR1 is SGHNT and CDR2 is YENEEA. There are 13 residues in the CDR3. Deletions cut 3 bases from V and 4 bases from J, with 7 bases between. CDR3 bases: TGTGCCAGCAGCTTGAACTTCGGAAACACCATATATTTT. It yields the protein CASSLNFGNTIYF.

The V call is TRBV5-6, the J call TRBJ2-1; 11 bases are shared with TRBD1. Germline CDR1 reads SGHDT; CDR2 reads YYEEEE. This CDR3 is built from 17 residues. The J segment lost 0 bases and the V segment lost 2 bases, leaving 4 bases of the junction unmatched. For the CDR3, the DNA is TGTGCCAGCAGCTTTAGGACAGGGGGCAACTCCTACAATGAGCAGTTCTTC. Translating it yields CASSFRTGGNSYNEQFF.

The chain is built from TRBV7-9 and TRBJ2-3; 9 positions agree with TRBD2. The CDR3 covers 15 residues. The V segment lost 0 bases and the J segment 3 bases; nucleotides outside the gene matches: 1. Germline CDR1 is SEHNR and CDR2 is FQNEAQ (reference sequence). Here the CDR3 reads CASSLARGGTDTQYF. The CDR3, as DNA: TGTGCCAGCAGCTTAGCGCGGGGGGGGACAGATACGCAGTATTTT.

The CDR3 region has the DNA TGTGCCTGGAGTATCCCAGGGACTCTGAACACCATATATTTT. Its protein is CAWSIPGTLNTIYF. The V call is TRBV30, the J call TRBJ1-3, with a tentative D call TRBD1 (5 bases). Germline V gene sequence: CDR1 GTSNPN, CDR2 SVGIG (reference sequence). This CDR3 comprises 14 residues. Between the trimmed V and J ends, which lost 2 bases and 7 bases, there was a span of 15 bases.

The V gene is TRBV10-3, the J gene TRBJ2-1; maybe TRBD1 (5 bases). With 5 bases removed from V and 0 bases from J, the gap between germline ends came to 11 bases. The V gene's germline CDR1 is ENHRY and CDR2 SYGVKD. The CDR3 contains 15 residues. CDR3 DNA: TGTGCCATCAGTCAGGGAACCCCCTCCTACAATGAGCAGTTCTTC. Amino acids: CAISQGTPSYNEQFF.

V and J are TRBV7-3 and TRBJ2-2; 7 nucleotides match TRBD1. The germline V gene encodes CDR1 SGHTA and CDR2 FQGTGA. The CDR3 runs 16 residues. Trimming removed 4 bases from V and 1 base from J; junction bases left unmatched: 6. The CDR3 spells CASSSGTDLNTGELFF. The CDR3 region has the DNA TGTGCCAGCAGCTCAGGGACAGACCTGAACACCGGGGAGCTGTTTTTT.

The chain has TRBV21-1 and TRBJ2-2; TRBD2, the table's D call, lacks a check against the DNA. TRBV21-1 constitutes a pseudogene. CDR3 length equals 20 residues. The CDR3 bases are TGTGCCAGCAGCAAAGATAGCCCTCCACTAGCGGGGGGTCACACCGGGGAGCTGTTTTTT. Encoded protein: CASSKDSPPLAGGHTGELFF.

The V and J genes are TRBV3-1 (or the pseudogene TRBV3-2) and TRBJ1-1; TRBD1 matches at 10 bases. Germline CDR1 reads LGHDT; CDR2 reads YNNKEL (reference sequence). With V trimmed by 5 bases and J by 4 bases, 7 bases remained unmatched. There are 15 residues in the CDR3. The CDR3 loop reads CASSYPGQGITEAFF. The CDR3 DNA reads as TGTGCCAGCAGCTACCCGGGACAGGGGATCACTGAAGCTTTCTTT.

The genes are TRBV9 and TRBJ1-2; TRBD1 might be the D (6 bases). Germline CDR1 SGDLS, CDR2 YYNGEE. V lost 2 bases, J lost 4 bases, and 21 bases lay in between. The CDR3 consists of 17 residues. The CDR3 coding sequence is TGTGCCAGCAGCGTCCATCTCCGGGGGGCCTCGCCCTATGGCTACACCTTC. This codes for CASSVHLRGASPYGYTF.

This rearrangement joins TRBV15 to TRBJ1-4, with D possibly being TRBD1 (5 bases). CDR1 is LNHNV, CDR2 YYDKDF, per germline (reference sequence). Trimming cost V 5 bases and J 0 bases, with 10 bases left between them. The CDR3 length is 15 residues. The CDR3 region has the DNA TGTGCCACCAGCTTTGACAGAGCAACTAATGAAAAACTGTTTTTT. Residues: CATSFDRATNEKLFF.

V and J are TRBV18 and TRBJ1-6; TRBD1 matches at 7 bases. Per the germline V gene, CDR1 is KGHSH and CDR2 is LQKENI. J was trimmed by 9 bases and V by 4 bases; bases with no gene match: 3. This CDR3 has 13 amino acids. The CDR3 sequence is CASSLDRVSPLHF. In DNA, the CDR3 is TGTGCCAGCTCACTAGACAGGGTTTCACCCCTCCACTTT.

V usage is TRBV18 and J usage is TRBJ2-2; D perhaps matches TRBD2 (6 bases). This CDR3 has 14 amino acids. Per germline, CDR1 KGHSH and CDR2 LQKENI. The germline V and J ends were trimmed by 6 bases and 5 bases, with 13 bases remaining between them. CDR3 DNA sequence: TGTGCCAGCTCCGGCGGAGGGCCTACCGGGGAGCTGTTTTTT. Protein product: CASSGGGPTGELFF.

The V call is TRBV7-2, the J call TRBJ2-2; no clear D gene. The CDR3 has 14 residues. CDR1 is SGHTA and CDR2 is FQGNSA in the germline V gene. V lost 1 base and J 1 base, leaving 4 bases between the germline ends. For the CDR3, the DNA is TGTGCCAGCAGCTTAGTTCAGAACACCGGGGAGCTGTTTTTT. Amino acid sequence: CASSLVQNTGELFF.

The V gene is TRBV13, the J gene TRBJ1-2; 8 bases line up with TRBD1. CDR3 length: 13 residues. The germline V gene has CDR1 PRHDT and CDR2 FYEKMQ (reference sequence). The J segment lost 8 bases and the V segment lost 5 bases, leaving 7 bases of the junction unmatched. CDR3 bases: TGTGCCAGCAGCCCCGGACAGGGTTTCGGCTACACCTTC. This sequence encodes CASSPGQGFGYTF.

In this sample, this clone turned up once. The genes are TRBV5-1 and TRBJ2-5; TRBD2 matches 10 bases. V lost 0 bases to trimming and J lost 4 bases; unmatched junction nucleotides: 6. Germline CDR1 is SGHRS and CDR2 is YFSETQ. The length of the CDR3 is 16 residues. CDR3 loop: CASSLAAGGRRETQYF. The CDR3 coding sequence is TGCGCCAGCAGCTTGGCAGCGGGGGGGCGGCGAGAGACCCAGTACTTC.

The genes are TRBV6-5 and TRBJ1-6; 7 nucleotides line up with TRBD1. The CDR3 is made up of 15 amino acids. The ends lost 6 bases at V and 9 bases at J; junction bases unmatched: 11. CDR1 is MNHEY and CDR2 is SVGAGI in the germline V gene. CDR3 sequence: CASRIDRVEVSPLHF. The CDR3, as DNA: TGTGCCAGCAGGATTGACAGGGTGGAGGTTTCACCCCTCCACTTT.

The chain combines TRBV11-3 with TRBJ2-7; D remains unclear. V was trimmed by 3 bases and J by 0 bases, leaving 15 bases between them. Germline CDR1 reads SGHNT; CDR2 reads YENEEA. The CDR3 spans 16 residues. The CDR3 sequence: CASSFSKARSSYEQYF. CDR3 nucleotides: TGTGCCAGCAGCTTCTCCAAAGCGAGGTCCTCCTACGAGCAGTACTTC.

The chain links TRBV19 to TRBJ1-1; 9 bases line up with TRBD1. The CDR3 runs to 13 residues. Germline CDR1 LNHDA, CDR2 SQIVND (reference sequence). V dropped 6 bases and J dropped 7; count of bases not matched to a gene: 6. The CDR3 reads CASSNRGLVEAFF. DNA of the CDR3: TGTGCCAGTAGCAACAGGGGGCTAGTTGAAGCTTTCTTT. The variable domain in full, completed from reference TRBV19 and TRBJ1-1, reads DGGITQSPKYLFRKEGQNVTLSCEQNLNHDAMYWYRQDPGQGLRLIYYSQIVNDFQKGDIAEGYSVSREKKESFPLTVTSAQKNPTAFYLCASSNRGLVEAFFGQGTRLTVV.

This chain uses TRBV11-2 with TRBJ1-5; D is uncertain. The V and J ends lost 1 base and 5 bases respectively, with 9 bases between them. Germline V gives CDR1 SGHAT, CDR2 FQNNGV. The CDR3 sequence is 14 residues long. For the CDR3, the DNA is TGTGCCAGCAGCTTAGCTGGAGGAGATCAGCCCCAGCATTTT. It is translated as CASSLAGGDQPQHF.

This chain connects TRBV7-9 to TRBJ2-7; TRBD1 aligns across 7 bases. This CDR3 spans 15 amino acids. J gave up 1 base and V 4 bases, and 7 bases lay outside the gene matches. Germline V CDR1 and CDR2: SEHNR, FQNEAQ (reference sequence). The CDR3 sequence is CASSYAGQVSYEQYF. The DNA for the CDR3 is TGTGCCAGCAGCTACGCCGGACAGGTATCCTACGAGCAGTACTTC.

DNA of the CDR3: TGTGCCAGCAGCGTAGGAGAGGCCGGGGAGCTGTTTTTT. It translates to CASSVGEAGELFF. This chain connects TRBV9 to TRBJ2-2; D unresolved. Trimming removed 0 bases at V and 6 bases at J, with 6 bases between. CDR1 SGDLS and CDR2 YYNGEE come from the germline V gene. This CDR3 region has 13 residues.

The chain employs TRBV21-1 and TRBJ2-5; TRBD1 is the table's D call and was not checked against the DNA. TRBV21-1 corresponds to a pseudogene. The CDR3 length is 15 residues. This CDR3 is CASSKGARGQETQYF. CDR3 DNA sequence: TGTGCCAGCAGCAAAGGGGCTCGTGGCCAAGAGACCCAGTACTTC.

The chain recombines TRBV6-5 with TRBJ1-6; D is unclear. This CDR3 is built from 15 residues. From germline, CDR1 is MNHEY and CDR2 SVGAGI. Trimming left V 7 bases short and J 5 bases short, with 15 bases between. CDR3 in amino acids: CASMFWRGDNSPLHF. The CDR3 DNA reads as TGTGCCAGCATGTTTTGGAGAGGCGATAATTCACCCCTCCACTTT.

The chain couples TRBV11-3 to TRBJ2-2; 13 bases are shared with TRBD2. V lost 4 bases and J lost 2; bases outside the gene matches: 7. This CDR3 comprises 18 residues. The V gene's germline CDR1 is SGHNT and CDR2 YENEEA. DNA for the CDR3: TGTGCCAGCAGCTCCTTCGGACTAGCGGGAGATAACACCGGGGAGCTGTTTTTT. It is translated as CASSSFGLAGDNTGELFF.